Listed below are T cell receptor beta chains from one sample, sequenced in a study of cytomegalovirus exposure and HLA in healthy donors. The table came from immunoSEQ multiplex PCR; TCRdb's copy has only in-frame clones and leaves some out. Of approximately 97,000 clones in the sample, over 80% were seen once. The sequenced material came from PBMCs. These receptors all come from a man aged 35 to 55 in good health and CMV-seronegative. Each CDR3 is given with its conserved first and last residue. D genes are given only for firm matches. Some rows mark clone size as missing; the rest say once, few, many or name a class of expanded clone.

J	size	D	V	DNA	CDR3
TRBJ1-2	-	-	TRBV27	TGTGCCAGCAGTGACAGGTATAACTATGGCTACACCTTC	CASSDRYNYGYTF
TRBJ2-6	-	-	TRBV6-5	TGTGCCAGCAGAGCCGGGACATCCGGGGCCAACGTCCTGACTTTC	CASRAGTSGANVLTF
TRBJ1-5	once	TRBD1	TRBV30	TGTGCCTGGTCCGCAGGGGGAGTGCAGCCCCAGCATTTT	CAWSAGGVQPQHF
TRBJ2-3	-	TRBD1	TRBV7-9	TGTGCCAGCAGCCCAGGGGGCGAGGAGGTGGCAGATACGCAGTATTTT	CASSPGGEEVADTQYF
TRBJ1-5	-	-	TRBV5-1	TGCGCCAGCAGCTTGTTGGGACTGGATAGCAATCAGCCCCAGCATTTT	CASSLLGLDSNQPQHF
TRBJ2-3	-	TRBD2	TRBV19	TGTGCCAGTACCCTGAGCGGGGGGGCGGCAGATACGCAGTATTTT	CASTLSGGAADTQYF
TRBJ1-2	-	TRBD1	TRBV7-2	TGTGCCAGCAGCTTGGACAGGGCCAACTATGGCTACACCTTC	CASSLDRANYGYTF
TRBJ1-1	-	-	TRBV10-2	TGCGCCAGTGGGGAGGGTAGTGGTACTGAAGCTTTCTTT	CASGEGSGTEAFF
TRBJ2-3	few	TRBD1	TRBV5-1	TGCGCCAGCAGCCAGGACAGGGCGACAGATACGCAGTATTTT	CASSQDRATDTQYF
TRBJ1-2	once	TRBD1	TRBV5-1	TGCGCCAGCAGCCTGGACAGGAACTATGGCTACACCTTC	CASSLDRNYGYTF
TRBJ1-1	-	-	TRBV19	TGTGCCAGTAGTATAGCAACTGGACTTGAAGCTTTCTTT	CASSIATGLEAFF
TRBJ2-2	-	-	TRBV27	TGTGCCAGCAGCCTTGTGGAGGGCGTCACCGGGGAGCTGTTTTTT	CASSLVEGVTGELFF
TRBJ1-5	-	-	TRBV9	TGTGCCAGCAGCGTAGCCCCTTATCAGCCCCAGCATTTT	CASSVAPYQPQHF
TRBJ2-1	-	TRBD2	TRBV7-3	TGTGCCAGCAGCTCCTACCCGGGACTAGCGGGGAAAAGCTCCTACAATGAGCAGTTCTTC	CASSSYPGLAGKSSYNEQFF
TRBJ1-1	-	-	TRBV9	TGTGCCAGCAGCGCGCTAACAGGGATGAACACTGAAGCTTTCTTT	CASSALTGMNTEAFF
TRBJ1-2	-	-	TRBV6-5	TGTGCCAGCAGTTACGGGGGAGGGGCAAGGTATGGCTACACCTTC	CASSYGGGARYGYTF
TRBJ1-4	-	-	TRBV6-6	TGTGCCAGCACAGACAGCCCTAATGAAAAACTGTTTTTT	CASTDSPNEKLFF
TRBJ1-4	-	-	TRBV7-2	TGTGCCAGCAGCCCCTCTTGGACAGTAACTAATGAAAAACTGTTTTTT	CASSPSWTVTNEKLFF
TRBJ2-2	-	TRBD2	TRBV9	TGTGCCAGCAGCGTCCGACTAGCGGGGGAGAACACCGGGGAGCTGTTTTTT	CASSVRLAGENTGELFF
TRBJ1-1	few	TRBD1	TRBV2	TGTGCCAGCGCCGGGACAGTGAACACTGAAGCTTTCTTT	CASAGTVNTEAFF
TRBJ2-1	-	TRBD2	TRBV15	TGTGCCACCAGCCCGGGGGGGGGAAGGAATGAGCAGTTCTTC	CATSPGGGRNEQFF
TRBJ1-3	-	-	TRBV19	TGTGCCAGTACCTTACAGCACCTCTCTGGAAACACCATATATTTT	CASTLQHLSGNTIYF
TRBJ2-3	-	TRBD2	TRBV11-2	TGTGCCAGCAGCCTGCTGCGGGGGGGCTCAGATACGCAGTATTTT	CASSLLRGGSDTQYF
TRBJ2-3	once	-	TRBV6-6	TGTGCCAGCAGGTTCGGGGGAATCACAGATACGCAGTATTTT	CASRFGGITDTQYF
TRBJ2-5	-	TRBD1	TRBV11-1	TGTGCCAGCAGCTTAACAGACAGGGGCTGGGAGACCCAGTACTTC	CASSLTDRGWETQYF
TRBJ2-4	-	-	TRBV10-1	TGCGCCAGCAGTGAGTCCAGGGTCGGGGCCAAAAACATTCAGTACTTC	CASSESRVGAKNIQYF
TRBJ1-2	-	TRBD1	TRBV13	TGTGCCAGCAGCTTGGGGGACAGGGGTTTTTATGGCTACACCTTC	CASSLGDRGFYGYTF
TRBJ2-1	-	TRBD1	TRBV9	TGTGCCAGCAGCGTAAGGACAGGGGGCAAGAATGAGCAGTTCTTC	CASSVRTGGKNEQFF
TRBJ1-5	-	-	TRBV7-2	TGTGCCAGCAGCTTGAACCTATATAGCAATCAGCCCCAGCATTTT	CASSLNLYSNQPQHF
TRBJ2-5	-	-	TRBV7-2	TGTGCCAACAGCTTACGCCGCAAGGAGCAAGAGACCCAGTACTTC	CANSLRRKEQETQYF
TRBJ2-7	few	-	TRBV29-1	TGCAGCGTTGCAGTCACATCCTACGAGCAGTACTTC	CSVAVTSYEQYF
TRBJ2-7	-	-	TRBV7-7	TGTGCTAGCAGCTTAAGGCTAGGCTTCACCTACGAGCAGTACTTC	CASSLRLGFTYEQYF
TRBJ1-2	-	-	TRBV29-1	TGCAGCGTTGAAGGAGAGGGGCAGGGAGGATGGGGCTACACCTTC	CSVEGEGQGGWGYTF
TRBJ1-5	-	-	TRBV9	TGTGCCAGCAGCGTGGGCACCAATTATCAGCCCCAGCATTTT	CASSVGTNYQPQHF
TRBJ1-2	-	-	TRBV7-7	TGTGCTACGTTCGACATTGAGACTAACTATGGCTACACCTTC	CATFDIETNYGYTF
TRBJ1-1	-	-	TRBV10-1	TGCGCCAGCAGTGAGTCGCCAGGGGAGAACACTGAAGCTTTCTTT	CASSESPGENTEAFF
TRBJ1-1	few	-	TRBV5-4	TGTGCCAGCAGCTCTGACAGTGAAGCTTTCTTT	CASSSDSEAFF
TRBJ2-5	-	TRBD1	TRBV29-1	TGCAGCGTCCAGGGACAGGGGGAAGAGACCCAGTACTTC	CSVQGQGEETQYF
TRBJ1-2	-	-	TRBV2	TGTGCCAGCAGTGAACAAAGACAAAACTATGGCTACACCTTC	CASSEQRQNYGYTF
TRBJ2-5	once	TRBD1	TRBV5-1	TGCGCCAGCAGCAACACAGGGGCAGAGACCCAGTACTTC	CASSNTGAETQYF
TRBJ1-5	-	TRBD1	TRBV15	TGTGCCACCAGCAAAGACAGGGGGGACGGTCAGCCCCAGCATTTT	CATSKDRGDGQPQHF
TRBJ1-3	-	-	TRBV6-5	TGTGCCAGCAGTTTCGGACAGAACTCTGGAAACACCATATATTTT	CASSFGQNSGNTIYF
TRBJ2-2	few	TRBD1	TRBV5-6	TGTGCCAGCAGCTGGGGACAGGGTCTAACCGGGGAGCTGTTTTTT	CASSWGQGLTGELFF
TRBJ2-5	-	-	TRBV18	TGTGCCAGCTCATCTCCGGGACTCCGGGAGACCCAGTACTTC	CASSSPGLRETQYF
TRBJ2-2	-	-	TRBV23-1	TGCGCCAGCAGTCTAATAGGGACAGCGGGGGTGAACACCGGGGAGCTGTTTTTT	CASSLIGTAGVNTGELFF
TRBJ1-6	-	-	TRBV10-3	TGTGCCATCAGTGAGTCGTTGACAACAAATTCACCCCTCCACTTT	CAISESLTTNSPLHF
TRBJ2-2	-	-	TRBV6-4	TGTGCCAGCAGTGAAACAGGGACCGGGGAGCTGTTTTTT	CASSETGTGELFF
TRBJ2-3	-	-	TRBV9	TGTGCCAGCAGCGTGGGGGGAGGGGGAGAAAGAGATACGCAGTATTTT	CASSVGGGGERDTQYF
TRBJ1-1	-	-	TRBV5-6	TGTGCCAGCAGCTCCGCGCGCAGGGTGACTGAAGCTTTCTTT	CASSSARRVTEAFF
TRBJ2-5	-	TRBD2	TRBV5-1	TGCGCCAGCAGCCTGACTAGCGGGGGGGGTGAGACCCAGTACTTC	CASSLTSGGGETQYF
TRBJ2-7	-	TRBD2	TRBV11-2	TGTGCCAGCAGCTTAGGGCTAGCGGGGGTCTACGAGCAGTACTTC	CASSLGLAGVYEQYF
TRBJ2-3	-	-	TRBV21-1	TGTGCCAGCAACTGGGGCAGGGCATACACAGATACGCAGTATTTT	CASNWGRAYTDTQYF
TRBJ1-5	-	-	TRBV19	TGTGCCAGTAGTATCTTAGGGCCAGGGAATCAGCCCCAGCATTTT	CASSILGPGNQPQHF
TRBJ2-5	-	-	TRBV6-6	TGTGCCAGCAGCCGACTAGAAACCGAGACCCAGTACTTC	CASSRLETETQYF
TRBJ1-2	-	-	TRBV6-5	TGTGCCAGCAGCACACCGAACTATGGCTACACCTTC	CASSTPNYGYTF